This T cell receptor beta chain came from a study of cytomegalovirus exposure and HLA in healthy donors. Germline-derived CDR1 and CDR2 are MNHNS and SASEGT. This CDR3 has 15 residues. The V gene end was trimmed by 6 bases and the J gene end by 8 bases; junction bases not matched to a gene: 5. As concerns this clone: The antigen is undetermined.

Findings of the study overall: Most TCR sequences proved rare, with some public TCRs found in many donors. In vitro work confirmed that a few CMV-associated chains recognize CMV antigens. A link between a missense DCLRE1C variant and TCR beta V- and J-gene trimming emerged from a later analysis. The authors listed 180 or so TCR beta chains as cytomegalovirus-associated.

The PCR made use of 60 Vbeta and 13 Jbeta primers. Assay: immunoSEQ multiplex PCR; the TCRdb copy retains only in-frame clones and omits some. Of some 160,000 clones listed, over 65% are singletons. Sequenced material: PBMCs. The clonotype was recovered from a middle-aged woman in good health and CMV-seronegative. The V call is TRBV6-1, the J call TRBJ2-1; the match to TRBD2 covers 15 bases. The CDR3 nucleotides read TGTGCCAGCAGCGGACTAGCGGGGGGGCCTTATGAGCAGTTCTTC. It is translated as CASSGLAGGPYEQFF.